The 31 T cell receptor beta chains below all came from one sample that was sequenced in a study of blood T cell repertoires in COVID-19. Here immunoSEQ multiplex PCR was the method, and the copy in TCRdb shows in-frame clones only, minus some. The table includes 200,000 to 300,000 clones, around nine tenths detected once. The sequenced sample was PBMCs or T cells enriched from blood (not recorded which). These receptors were collected from a woman aged 18 to 35 who had recovered from COVID-19.

CDR3 amino acids: CASSLRDRGSNTEAFF. The CDR3 DNA follows: TGTGCCAGCAGCTTAAGGGACAGGGGATCGAACACTGAAGCTTTCTTT. The gene calls are TRBV7-8 and TRBJ1-1, with 10 positions matching TRBD1. Per germline, CDR1 SGHVS and CDR2 FQNEAQ. The V gene end was trimmed by 2 bases and the J gene end by 1 base; junction bases not matched to a gene: 4. This CDR3 comprises 16 residues.

The chain employs TRBV7-2 and TRBJ1-5, with a weak D call TRBD1 (5 bases). Trimming left V 1 base short and J 5 bases short, with 15 bases between. This CDR3 comprises 16 residues. Germline CDR1 SGHTA, CDR2 FQGNSA. CDR3 in amino acids: CASSLVDQGGDQPQHF. CDR3 in DNA: TGTGCCAGCAGCTTAGTCGATCAGGGAGGGGATCAGCCCCAGCATTTT.

The V gene is TRBV11-3, the J gene TRBJ2-7, with a tentative D call TRBD1 (5 bases). This CDR3 spans 17 amino acids. V gave up 5 bases and J gave up 0 bases, with 20 bases separating them. The V gene's germline CDR1 is SGHNT and CDR2 YENEEA. Here the CDR3 DNA reads TGTGCCAGCAGCACCCCCCGACAGTATCCAAGCTCCTACGAGCAGTACTTC. Protein: CASSTPRQYPSSYEQYF. The full variable domain, completed using reference TRBV11-3 and TRBJ2-7, is EAGVVQSPRYKIIEKKQPVAFWCNPISGHNTLYWYLQNLGQGPELLIRYENEEAVDDSQLPKDRFSAERLKGVDSTLKIQPAELGDSAVYLCASSTPRQYPSSYEQYFGPGTRLTVT.

V and J are TRBV7-3 and TRBJ2-2, with TRBD2 matching over 10 bases. V gave up 3 bases and J gave up 5 bases; unmatched junction bases: 6. Per germline, CDR1 SGHTA and CDR2 FQGTGA. CDR3 size: 16 residues. The CDR3 protein is CASSLGLASATGELFF. CDR3 nucleotide sequence: TGTGCCAGCAGCTTGGGACTAGCGTCTGCTACCGGGGAGCTGTTTTTT.

The rearrangement joins TRBV7-9 to TRBJ2-7; D remains ambiguous. This CDR3 is 11 amino acids long. The germline V gene has CDR1 SEHNR and CDR2 FQNEAQ (reference sequence). Trimming removed 5 bases at V and 3 bases at J, with 5 bases between. The CDR3 sequence: CASSLIYEQYF. CDR3 nucleotide sequence: TGTGCCAGCAGCCTAATCTACGAGCAGTACTTC.

V gene TRBV7-7 combines with J gene TRBJ2-1, with TRBD2 as a possible D gene (5 bases). The CDR3 runs to 14 residues. Germline assignment: CDR1 SSHAT and CDR2 FNYEAQ (reference sequence). Between the trimmed V and J ends, which lost 5 bases and 7 bases, there was a span of 15 bases. The CDR3 sequence is CASSRSPGWNEQFF. CDR3 DNA: TGTGCCAGCAGCCGATCACCGGGATGGAATGAGCAGTTCTTC.

The V and J genes are TRBV27 and TRBJ2-1; 10 bases map to TRBD2. Germline V gene sequence: CDR1 MNHEY, CDR2 SMNVEV (reference sequence). This CDR3 comprises 15 residues. V lost 0 bases, J lost 4 bases, and 0 bases stayed unmatched. The CDR3 reads CASSLSLAGYNEQFF. For the CDR3, the DNA is TGTGCCAGCAGTTTATCACTAGCGGGGTACAATGAGCAGTTCTTC.

The chain combines TRBV10-2 with TRBJ2-1, with D perhaps TRBD2 (10 bases). Germline CDR1 reads WSHSY; CDR2 reads SAAADI. The V end lost 7 bases, the J end lost 8 bases, and 30 bases lay between the germline ends. The CDR3 runs to 18 residues. The CDR3 loop reads CASTNRGRGSGRVYEQFF. DNA for the CDR3: TGCGCCAGCACTAACAGGGGGCGCGGGAGCGGGAGGGTGTATGAGCAGTTCTTC.

The rearrangement links TRBV30 to TRBJ2-2, with D possibly matching TRBD1 (5 bases). The CDR3 covers 15 residues. V lost 1 base, J lost 0 bases, and 9 bases lay in between. Germline V gives CDR1 GTSNPN, CDR2 SVGIG (reference sequence). The CDR3 sequence: CAWSADNTNTGELFF. The CDR3 coding sequence is TGTGCCTGGAGTGCGGACAATACGAACACCGGGGAGCTGTTTTTT. The whole variable domain, remainder taken from reference TRBV30 and TRBJ2-2, is SQTIHQWPATLVQPVGSPLSLECTVEGTSNPNLYWYRQAAGRGLQLLFYSVGIGQISSEVPQNLSASRPQDRQFILSSKKLLLSDSGFYLCAWSADNTNTGELFFGEGSRLTVL.

The chain has TRBV7-2 and TRBJ2-2; no definite D call. Germline V lookup: CDR1 SGHTA, CDR2 FQGNSA. V was pared by 2 bases and J by 0 bases, with 7 bases between. The CDR3 contains 15 residues. The CDR3, as DNA: TGTGCCAGCAGCTTATACAGTGCGAACACCGGGGAGCTGTTTTTT. Encoded protein: CASSLYSANTGELFF.

The chain carries TRBV30 and TRBJ1-2; 8 nucleotides match TRBD1. The CDR3 extends over 15 amino acids. V was clipped by 3 bases and J by 12 bases; unmatched bases: 18. Germline lookup yields CDR1 GTSNPN and CDR2 SVGIG (reference sequence). The CDR3 reads CAWSATRAGGVKNTF. CDR3 in DNA: TGTGCCTGGAGCGCCACGCGGGCAGGGGGCGTAAAAAACACCTTC. Filled out from reference TRBV30 and TRBJ1-2, the complete variable domain reads SQTIHQWPATLVQPVGSPLSLECTVEGTSNPNLYWYRQAAGRGLQLLFYSVGIGQISSEVPQNLSASRPQDRQFILSSKKLLLSDSGFYLCAWSATRAGGVKNTFGSGTRLTVV.

This chain connects TRBV15 to TRBJ1-4; D gene ambiguous. V was clipped by 5 bases and J by 6 bases, with 16 bases between them. The CDR3 extends over 15 amino acids. From germline, CDR1 is LNHNV and CDR2 YYDKDF (reference sequence). The CDR3: CATSRRALRDEKLFF. The DNA for the CDR3 is TGTGCCACCAGCCGCCGGGCTCTGAGGGATGAAAAACTGTTTTTT.

The CDR3: CASRQTPSAAYEQYF. The CDR3 coding sequence is TGTGCCAGCAGACAGACACCTAGCGCGGCCTACGAGCAGTACTTC. V and J are TRBV3-1 (or the pseudogene TRBV3-2) and TRBJ2-7, with a tentative D call TRBD2 (6 bases). Germline CDR1 LGHDT, CDR2 YNNKEL (reference sequence). The germline V and J ends were trimmed by 6 bases and 2 bases, with 17 bases remaining between them. The length of the CDR3 is 15 residues.

The V and J genes are TRBV12-3 or TRBV12-4 and TRBJ1-6, with a possible D match to TRBD1 (5 bases). Trimming removed 7 bases at V and 7 bases at J, with 8 bases between. This CDR3 contains 12 residues. The CDR3, as DNA: TGTGCCAGCACCGCAGGGAATTCACCCCTCCACTTT. Translation gives CASTAGNSPLHF.

The chain combines TRBV29-1 with TRBJ2-7, with TRBD1 as a possible D gene (5 bases). This CDR3 spans 13 amino acids. V dropped 5 bases and J dropped 0 bases, with 11 bases sitting between them. Germline values: CDR1 SQVTM, CDR2 ANQGSEA. The CDR3 protein is CSVRSTVSYEQYF. The CDR3 DNA follows: TGCAGCGTTCGATCGACAGTCTCCTACGAGCAGTACTTC.

The chain uses TRBV28 and TRBJ2-7; 12 bases line up with TRBD2. The CDR3 sequence is 15 residues long. Per the germline V gene, CDR1 is MDHEN and CDR2 is SYDVKM. Germline trimming cut 5 bases from V and 4 bases from J; bases unmatched to any gene: 6. CDR3 nucleotide sequence: TGTGCCAGCAGTCTAGCGGGAGGGCCTCGGTACGAGCAGTACTTC. It is translated as CASSLAGGPRYEQYF.

A single count supports this clone. The gene calls are TRBV5-1 and TRBJ2-2; the D gene is possibly TRBD2 (5 bases). CDR1 is SGHRS, CDR2 YFSETQ, per germline. This CDR3 has 14 residues. Trimming took 4 bases from V and 7 from J, leaving 14 bases between them. The CDR3 DNA reads TGCGCCAGCAGCAAACGGACTCCCGACGGGGAGCTGTTTTTT. It specifies CASSKRTPDGELFF.

The rearrangement uses TRBV14 and TRBJ2-1; 12 nucleotides agree with TRBD2. The trim removed 6 bases at V and 9 bases at J, leaving 9 bases unmatched. The CDR3 consists of 15 residues. CDR1 SGHDN and CDR2 FVKESK come from the germline V gene. The CDR3 DNA sequence: TGTGCCAGCAGGGCGACTAGCGGGAGTGTTGGTGAGCAGTTCTTC. Translating it yields CASRATSGSVGEQFF. The full variable domain, its missing parts supplied by reference TRBV14 and TRBJ2-1, is EAGVTQFPSHSVIEKGQTVTLRCDPISGHDNLYWYRRVMGKEIKFLLHFVKESKQDESGMPNNRFLAERTGGTYSTLKVQPAELEDSGVYFCASRATSGSVGEQFFGPGTRLTVL.

The J gene is TRBJ2-3, the V gene TRBV5-6, with TRBD2 matching over 10 bases. This CDR3 region has 19 residues. From germline, CDR1 is SGHDT and CDR2 YYEEEE. The J segment lost 1 base and the V segment lost 6 bases, leaving 17 bases of the junction unmatched. CDR3 sequence: CASTSLRGRLAGRTDTQYF. The CDR3 nucleotides read TGTGCCAGCACCTCACTGCGGGGCCGACTAGCGGGCCGCACAGATACGCAGTATTTT.

J is TRBJ1-1 and V is TRBV5-1; D is possibly TRBD1 (6 bases). Trimming took off 4 bases at V and 5 bases at J, with 12 bases between the two ends. Germline CDR1 and CDR2: SGHRS and YFSETQ. The CDR3 runs 13 residues. The CDR3 DNA is TGCGCCAGCAGCCGTCAAGGACAGACTGAAGCTTTCTTT. It codes for CASSRQGQTEAFF.

The chain links TRBV5-3 to TRBJ2-1, with D unclear. TRBV5-3 qualifies as an ORF whose function is uncertain. With 1 base removed from V and 9 bases from J, the gap between germline ends came to 17 bases. CDR3 size: 15 residues. The CDR3 loop is CARSLWSTENPEQFF. The CDR3 DNA follows: TGTGCCAGAAGCTTGTGGTCCACAGAGAACCCTGAGCAGTTCTTC.

Only a few counts were recorded for this clone. This chain links TRBV4-3 with TRBJ1-1; D is perhaps TRBD1 (6 bases). There are 17 residues in the CDR3. V gave up 0 bases and J gave up 0 bases, with 14 bases separating them. CDR1 and CDR2 from the germline V gene are LGHNA and YSLEER. This CDR3 is CASSQDYTGPLNTEAFF. CDR3 sequence (DNA): TGCGCCAGCAGCCAAGATTATACAGGGCCTTTGAACACTGAAGCTTTCTTT.

V is TRBV19 and J is TRBJ2-1; D unresolved. The CDR3 runs to 14 residues. The V gene's germline CDR1 is LNHDA and CDR2 SQIVND (reference sequence). The V end was cut by 7 bases, the J end by 5 bases, with 15 bases between. The CDR3, as DNA: TGTGCCAGTAAGGTGACGGGTACGGACAATGAGCAGTTCTTC. This encodes CASKVTGTDNEQFF.

Comment on this clone: At one of its ends the junction is not consistent with the germline gene, which may arise from a read error. The chain joins TRBV7-8 to TRBJ2-3; possible D gene TRBD2, 6 bases. Per the germline V gene, CDR1 is SGHVS and CDR2 is FQNEAQ. The CDR3 is 14 residues long. This CDR3 is CASSLVGDYPGLLF. The CDR3 nucleotides are TGTGCCAGCAGCTTAGTTGGAGACTATCCGGGACTCCTATTT.

The chain is built from TRBV2 and TRBJ2-4, with 7 nucleotides matching TRBD1. The length of the CDR3 is 15 residues. The V segment lost 6 bases and the J segment 2 bases; nucleotides outside the gene matches: 7. Germline CDR1 SNHLY, CDR2 FYNNEI. CDR3 sequence: CASRNRGSSKNIQYF. CDR3 coding DNA: TGTGCCAGCAGAAACAGGGGAAGTTCCAAAAACATTCAGTACTTC.

This chain connects TRBV7-2 to TRBJ1-3, with a possible D match to TRBD1 (6 bases). V dropped 4 bases and J dropped 0 bases, with 16 bases sitting between them. This CDR3 has 17 residues. Germline V CDR1 and CDR2: SGHTA, FQGNSA. CDR3 nucleotide sequence: TGTGCCAGCAGCTCCTTGGGGGACACCTACTCTGGAAACACCATATATTTT. Translated: CASSSLGDTYSGNTIYF.

This clone was seen only once. V usage is TRBV19 and J usage is TRBJ2-2, with TRBD2 matching over 7 bases. The CDR3 sequence is 15 residues long. Trimming removed 9 bases from V and 5 bases from J; junction bases left unmatched: 12. The germline CDR1 and CDR2 sequences are LNHDA and SQIVND (reference sequence). The CDR3: CASALPGRGTGELFF. The CDR3 nucleotides are TGTGCCAGCGCCTTGCCGGGGAGGGGAACCGGGGAGCTGTTTTTT. Full variable domain (missing parts from reference TRBV19 and TRBJ2-2): DGGITQSPKYLFRKEGQNVTLSCEQNLNHDAMYWYRQDPGQGLRLIYYSQIVNDFQKGDIAEGYSVSREKKESFPLTVTSAQKNPTAFYLCASALPGRGTGELFFGEGSRLTVL.

The rearrangement links TRBV27 to TRBJ2-4; D not certain. The CDR3 loop spans 17 amino acids. V was cut by 1 base and J by 0 bases, with 13 bases left in between. Germline V CDR1 and CDR2: MNHEY, SMNVEV (reference sequence). CDR3 residues: CASSLFSILIAKNIQYF. The DNA of the CDR3 is TGTGCCAGCAGTTTATTTTCCATACTTATAGCCAAAAACATTCAGTACTTC.

The V call is TRBV23-1, the J call TRBJ2-1; 12 nucleotides agree with TRBD2. TRBV23-1 is known as an ORF, though its function is uncertain. The CDR3 spans 18 residues. J gave up 10 bases and V 4 bases, and 17 bases lay outside the gene matches. The CDR3: CASSPHAQLAGGPGEQFF. CDR3 in DNA: TGCGCCAGCAGTCCTCATGCCCAGCTAGCGGGAGGGCCAGGGGAGCAGTTCTTC.

The V and J genes are TRBV18 and TRBJ2-1; 12 bases match TRBD2. The V gene end was trimmed by 3 bases and the J gene end by 0 bases; junction bases not matched to a gene: 9. The germline gives CDR1 KGHSH, CDR2 LQKENI. The CDR3 consists of 19 residues. The CDR3 bases are TGTGCCAGCTCACCGACCGGTACTAGCGGGGGGAGCTCCTACAATGAGCAGTTCTTC. Amino acids: CASSPTGTSGGSSYNEQFF.

The chain employs TRBV25-1 and TRBJ2-2; TRBD1 matches 8 bases. The CDR3 is 17 residues long. Germline-derived CDR1 and CDR2 are MGHDK and SYGVNS. J gave up 1 base and V 0 bases, and 4 bases lay outside the gene matches. The CDR3 region has the DNA TGTGCCAGCAGTGAATATTTCGGGACAGGGAACACCGGGGAGCTGTTTTTT. The encoded protein is CASSEYFGTGNTGELFF.